This paragraph covers one TCR beta chain sequence. The data were obtained in a study of blood T cell repertoires in COVID-19. The repertoire was sequenced with immunoSEQ multiplex PCR; TCRdb's copy has only in-frame clones and lacks some. The sample gives fewer than 700,000 clones, approximately 91% of which show up once; 7.5% to 9% is in the top ten. CDR1 SGHDT and CDR2 YYEEEE come from the germline V gene. The V end was cut by 2 bases, the J end by 4 bases, with 15 bases between. The CDR3 spans 15 residues. The sequence came from a woman aged 45-60 years with COVID-19, enrolled during active disease. V and J are TRBV5-6 and TRBJ1-2; a possible D gene is TRBD1 (5 bases). The source material was peripheral blood. CDR3 residues: CASSLISRVAYGYTF. CDR3 coding DNA: TGTGCCAGCAGCTTAATCAGCAGGGTGGCCTATGGCTACACCTTC.